What follows are 14 T cell receptor beta chains derived from one specimen sequenced in a study of blood T cells in healthy people across ages. The second PCR ran about 7 to 12 cycles with a sample-barcoded 5' primer and J-beta primers. MiXCR, run by TCRdb on the 5' RACE reads, gives a single entry per CDR3 protein. Seen here are hundreds of thousands of distinct CDR3 sequences, about 21% observed once, and the top ten hold about 3.6%. Input material: blood. These receptors originate from a man aged 70-80 years in good health.

This clonotype has only a few counts. The chain couples TRBV6-6 to TRBJ2-5; D uncertain. Near its end, the DNA agrees better with TRBJ2-1, so the J call may be wrong. There are 13 residues in the CDR3. The germline CDR1 and CDR2 sequences are MNHNY and SVGAGI (reference sequence). The CDR3 DNA reads TGTGCCAGCAGTCCCGTAGGGTGGGATGAGCAGTTCTTC. It specifies CASSPVGWDEQFF.

This clonotype has just a few counts. The V and J genes are TRBV20-1 and TRBJ2-7; 7 positions agree with TRBD2. Looked up from germline, CDR1 is DFQATT and CDR2 is SNEGSKA (reference sequence). After removal of 6 bases from V and 3 bases from J, the junction contained 11 bases not matched to a gene. The CDR3 is made up of 14 amino acids. The CDR3 DNA reads as TGCAGTGCGACGAGACCTGGCGGGGGCTACGAGCAGTACTTC. This sequence encodes CSATRPGGGYEQYF.

This chain uses TRBV30 with TRBJ2-3; 11 bases fit TRBD2. V lost 2 bases to trimming and J lost 5 bases; unmatched junction nucleotides: 9. The CDR3 length is 16 residues. CDR1 and CDR2 from the germline V gene are GTSNPN and SVGIG (reference sequence). The CDR3 DNA sequence: TGTGCCTGGAGTACACGACTAGCGGGACGGAGAGATACGCAGTATTTT. This translates into CAWSTRLAGRRDTQYF.

This clonotype was observed many times. The chain employs TRBV7-9 and TRBJ2-5; tentative D call: TRBD1 (5 bases). Germline CDR1 and CDR2: SEHNR and FQNEAQ (reference sequence). V lost 5 bases and J lost 2, with 12 bases in between. The length of the CDR3 is 14 residues. CDR3 loop: CASSQRQKQETQYF. CDR3 nucleotide sequence: TGTGCCAGCAGCCAACGACAGAAACAAGAGACCCAGTACTTC.

The rearrangement links TRBV20-1 to TRBJ2-1; no definite D call. V was pared by 5 bases and J by 0 bases, with 11 bases between. The V gene's germline CDR1 is DFQATT and CDR2 SNEGSKA (reference sequence). This CDR3 contains 14 residues. CDR3 amino acids: CSAVTLSSYNEQFF. The CDR3 DNA is TGCAGTGCTGTGACCCTCAGCTCCTACAATGAGCAGTTCTTC.

CDR3 sequence reads: CASSPDRASTNEKLFF. The CDR3 DNA reads TGTGCCAGCAGTCCGGACAGGGCTTCAACTAATGAAAAACTGTTTTTT. The chain is built from TRBV12-3 or TRBV12-4 and TRBJ1-4; TRBD1 matches 8 bases. The length of the CDR3 is 16 residues. Trimming at V came to 5 bases and at J to 0 bases, leaving 5 bases not matched to a gene.

The rearrangement uses TRBV2 and TRBJ1-2; TRBD1 might be the D (6 bases). Germline CDR1 SNHLY, CDR2 FYNNEI. The CDR3 runs 15 residues. Deletions cut 0 bases from V and 8 bases from J, with 16 bases between. The CDR3 region is CASSEALQGSSGYTF. The CDR3 DNA sequence: TGTGCCAGCAGTGAAGCGCTTCAGGGGTCCTCCGGCTACACCTTC.

V gene TRBV15 combines with J gene TRBJ2-1, with TRBD2 identical over 14 bases. After removal of 1 base from V and 1 base from J, the junction contained 3 bases not matched to a gene. There are 18 residues in the CDR3. The germline gives CDR1 LNHNV, CDR2 YYDKDF (reference sequence). The CDR3 reads CATSRGGTSGSSYNEQFF. CDR3 nucleotide sequence: TGTGCCACCAGCAGAGGAGGGACTAGCGGGAGTTCCTACAATGAGCAGTTCTTC.

This clonotype was seen repeatedly, ten times or more. The chain couples TRBV10-3 to TRBJ2-5; 7 positions agree with TRBD2. The CDR3 is 15 residues long. The V gene's germline CDR1 is ENHRY and CDR2 SYGVKD. J lost 5 bases, V lost 2 bases, and 8 bases had no gene match. As DNA, the CDR3 is TGTGCCATCAGTGAGAGCGGGGACCCCCTGGAGACCCAGTACTTC. Residues: CAISESGDPLETQYF.

This clonotype has just a few counts. The chain employs TRBV6-6 and TRBJ1-1, with 8 bases aligning to TRBD1. The CDR3 is 15 residues long. The V gene's germline CDR1 is MNHNY and CDR2 SVGAGI (reference sequence). Trimming took 6 bases from V and 5 from J; bases not matched to a gene: 11. The CDR3 coding sequence is TGTGCCAGCAGGGTAGGACAGGGAACCTTAACTGAAGCTTTCTTT. Its translation is CASRVGQGTLTEAFF.

The V gene is TRBV27, the J gene TRBJ1-2; D remains ambiguous. The CDR3 consists of 13 residues. The V and J ends lost 4 bases and 4 bases respectively, with 10 bases between them. Germline-derived CDR1 and CDR2 are MNHEY and SMNVEV (reference sequence). CDR3 protein: CASSWAGLYGYTF. As DNA, the CDR3 is TGTGCCAGCAGTTGGGCAGGCCTCTATGGCTACACCTTC.

V and J are TRBV6-2 or TRBV6-3 and TRBJ1-5; D is undetermined. The germline V and J ends were trimmed by 6 bases and 3 bases, with 12 bases remaining between them. The CDR3 spans 14 residues. The germline CDR1 and CDR2 sequences are MNHEY and SVGEGT. CDR3 amino acids: CASSRSGINQPQHF. CDR3 nucleotide sequence: TGTGCCAGCAGCCGGTCGGGGATCAATCAGCCCCAGCATTTT.

This clonotype was recorded only once. V usage is TRBV20-1 and J usage is TRBJ2-1; D could derive from TRBD1 or TRBD2 (6 bases each). The V gene's germline CDR1 is DFQATT and CDR2 SNEGSKA (reference sequence). The CDR3 loop spans 13 amino acids. V was clipped by 1 base and J by 9 bases, with 13 bases between them. The CDR3 region has the DNA TGCAGTGCTAGAGGTTGGGGGGCGGGTGAGCAGTTCTTC. As protein: CSARGWGAGEQFF.

This clonotype was seen only a few times. The chain links TRBV29-1 to TRBJ2-7, with D perhaps matching TRBD1 (5 bases). The CDR3 has 12 amino acids. Looked up from germline, CDR1 is SQVTM and CDR2 is ANQGSEA. V was trimmed by 3 bases and J by 2 bases, leaving 8 bases between them. The CDR3 DNA sequence: TGCAGCGTTGAGGGGCGAACCTACGAGCAGTACTTC. It specifies CSVEGRTYEQYF.